This T cell receptor beta chain is from a study of T cells after yellow fever vaccination. Whole-study findings and limits: Bulk-population clonotypes that are abundant could appear as contaminants in FACS-sorted repertoires. Weaker overall was a secondary response that nonetheless peaked faster, on day 5 versus 15.

MiXCR was run by TCRdb on the 5' RACE reads, yielding one entry per CDR3 protein. The sample has 110,000 to 150,000 distinct CDR3 sequences, 6.6% seen once. This clonotype showed up many times. Its antigen is currently unknown. The germline V gene has CDR1 SGHRS and CDR2 YFSETQ. The CDR3 runs 16 residues. V was clipped by 1 base and J by 0 bases, with 11 bases between them. The gene calls are TRBV5-1 and TRBJ1-5, with D unresolved. This TCR was recovered from a man aged 25-45 years who received the YFV17D yellow fever vaccine. The sample consisted of CD4+ T cells sorted from PBMCs, taken 10 days after the yellow fever booster vaccination. CDR3 coding DNA: TGCGCCAGCAGCTTGTACCCGGCTGGTAGCAATCAGCCCCAGCATTTT. Protein sequence: CASSLYPAGSNQPQHF. The entire variable domain, with the rest obtained from reference TRBV5-1 and TRBJ1-5, is as follows: KAGVTQTPRYLIKTRGQQVTLSCSPISGHRSVSWYQQTPGQGLQFLFEYFSETQRNKGNFPGRFSGRQFSNSRSEMNVSTLELGDSALYLCASSLYPAGSNQPQHFGDGTRLSIL.